Given below is one TCR beta chain in context. The target antigen is unknown. Germline and junction disagree at one end, which may indicate a read error. This sample is part of a study of regulatory T cells in long-lasting Graves disease. Time point defined: newly diagnosed GD, antithyroid drugs for less than 3 months. PBMC RNA served as the TCR library source. General study findings and limits: Those with persistent Graves' had less TCR diversity than newly diagnosed patients. Persistent disease preferred TRBV28, TRBJ1-2 and TRBJ2-5. Small sample size may have lowered accuracy.

Per germline, CDR1 LNHDA and CDR2 SQIVND (reference sequence). The length of the CDR3 is 15 residues. To make TCR beta libraries, researchers used iRepertoire HTBI primers and Arm-PCR of CDR3 regions. TCRdb fed the multiplex PCR reads into MiXCR, producing one record per CDR3 protein. The sample contains 500,000 to 700,000 distinct CDR3 sequences, around 15% of which appear only once. This sample was shared with a second study, whose subject was T cells in Graves' hyperthyroidism and ophthalmopathy.

V and J are TRBV19 and TRBJ2-1; TRBD2 might be the D (6 bases). Sequencing used peripheral blood mononuclear cells (PBMCs), obtained at new diagnosis, from a patient treated with antithyroid drugs. The sequence came from a woman younger than 45 with Graves disease. The CDR3 protein is CASSLLGLEYNEQFF. DNA for the CDR3: TGCGCCAGCAGCTTGCTGGGACTCGAGTACAATGAGCAGTTCTTC.